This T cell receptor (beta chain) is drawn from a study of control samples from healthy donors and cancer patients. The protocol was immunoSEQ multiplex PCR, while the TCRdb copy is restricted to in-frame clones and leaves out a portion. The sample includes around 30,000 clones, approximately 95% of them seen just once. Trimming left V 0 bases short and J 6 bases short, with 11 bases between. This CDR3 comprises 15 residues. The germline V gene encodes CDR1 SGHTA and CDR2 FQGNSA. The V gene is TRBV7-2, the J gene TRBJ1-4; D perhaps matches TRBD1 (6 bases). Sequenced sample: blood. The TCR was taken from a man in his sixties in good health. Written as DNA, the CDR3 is TGTGCCAGCAGCTTAGCGCCGGGGGCGGATGAAAAACTGTTTTTT. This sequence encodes CASSLAPGADEKLFF.